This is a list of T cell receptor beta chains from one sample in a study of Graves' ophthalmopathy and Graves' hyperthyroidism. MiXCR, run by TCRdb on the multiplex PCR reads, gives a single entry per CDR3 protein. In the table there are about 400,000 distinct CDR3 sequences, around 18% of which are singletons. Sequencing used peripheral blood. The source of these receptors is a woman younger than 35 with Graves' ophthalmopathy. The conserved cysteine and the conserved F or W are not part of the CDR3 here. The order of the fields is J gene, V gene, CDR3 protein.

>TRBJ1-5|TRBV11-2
ASSLDIRKSQPQH
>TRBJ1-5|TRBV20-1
SARVGGLRGQPQH
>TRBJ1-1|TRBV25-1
ASSEFTGTANTEAF
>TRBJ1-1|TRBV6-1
ASRRDSSNTEAF
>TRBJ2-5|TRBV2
ASRATGPGETQY
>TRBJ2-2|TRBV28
ASAGTGFAGELF
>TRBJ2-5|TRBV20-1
SAPWTSGRGGETQY
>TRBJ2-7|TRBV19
ASSIQQGGGEQY
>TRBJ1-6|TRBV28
ASSSGQGFSPLH
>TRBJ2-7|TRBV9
ASSVAQGYEQY
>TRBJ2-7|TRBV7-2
ASSLAGARSSYEQY
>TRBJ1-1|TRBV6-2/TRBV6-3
ASSPHQPNTEAF
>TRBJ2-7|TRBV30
AWSGTGIYGEQY